Following are 7 T cell receptor beta chains from one sample sequenced in a study of T cell repertoires in ileal Crohn's disease. Sequencing used immunoSEQ multiplex PCR; TCRdb keeps in-frame clones, though not all of them. The sample carries about 17,000 clones, 65% to 85% recorded once. The material sequenced was ileal tissue. These receptors were obtained from an adult with Crohn's disease.

J is TRBJ1-2 and V is TRBV9; 7 nucleotides agree with TRBD1. There are 14 residues in the CDR3. The germline gives CDR1 SGDLS, CDR2 YYNGEE. The V gene end was trimmed by 4 bases and the J gene end by 2 bases; junction bases not matched to a gene: 5. The CDR3 region has the DNA TGTGCCAGCAGCACAGGGGTTCAGAACTATGGCTACACCTTC. This codes for CASSTGVQNYGYTF.

V gene TRBV6-5 combines with J gene TRBJ1-3; D may be TRBD1 (6 bases). V lost 6 bases, J lost 5 bases, and 14 bases lay in between. The germline V gene encodes CDR1 MNHEY and CDR2 SVGAGI. This CDR3 region has 14 residues. This CDR3 is CASRPNRDRNTIYF. The CDR3 DNA is TGTGCCAGCAGACCGAACAGGGATAGAAACACCATATATTTT.

The J gene is TRBJ2-3, the V gene TRBV7-2, with 11 bases identical to TRBD2. CDR1 is SGHTA, CDR2 FQGNSA, per germline. Germline trimming cut 5 bases from V and 4 bases from J; bases unmatched to any gene: 2. The CDR3 is 14 residues long. This CDR3 is CASSPGLAADTQYF. The CDR3 nucleotides read TGTGCCAGCAGCCCGGGACTAGCGGCAGATACGCAGTATTTT.

In this sample, this clone turned up a few times. The CDR3 coding sequence is TGTGCCAGCAGTGAGGGGCTTAATCAGCCCCAGCATTTT. Protein: CASSEGLNQPQHF. V and J are TRBV6-1 and TRBJ1-5; perhaps TRBD1 as D (5 bases). The V gene's germline CDR1 is MNHNS and CDR2 SASEGT. Trimming pared 3 bases from V and 4 bases from J, leaving 7 bases between. The CDR3 totals 13 residues.

The V call is TRBV19, the J call TRBJ2-3, with 7 bases matching TRBD1. This CDR3 is built from 17 residues. Germline CDR1 reads LNHDA; CDR2 reads SQIVND (reference sequence). V lost 1 base, J lost 1 base, and 8 bases stayed unmatched. The CDR3 protein is CASSIGRQGRGTDTQYF. CDR3 in DNA: TGTGCCAGTAGTATAGGCCGACAGGGAAGGGGCACAGATACGCAGTATTTT.

The rearrangement links TRBV6-1 to TRBJ1-5; 7 bases are a match to TRBD1. Per germline, CDR1 MNHNS and CDR2 SASEGT. This CDR3 has 16 residues. V lost 1 base to trimming and J lost 2 bases; unmatched junction nucleotides: 5. DNA for the CDR3: TGTGCCAGCAGTGAAGAAGGAGGGACAGGCAATCAGCCCCAGCATTTT. Residues: CASSEEGGTGNQPQHF.

V usage is TRBV9 and J usage is TRBJ1-1; no definite D call. Germline-derived CDR1 and CDR2 are SGDLS and YYNGEE. The CDR3 contains 13 residues. V lost 3 bases and J 4 bases, leaving 10 bases between the germline ends. The DNA of the CDR3 is TGTGCCAGCAGCGGCCAACGTAGCACTGAAGCTTTCTTT. It is translated as CASSGQRSTEAFF.